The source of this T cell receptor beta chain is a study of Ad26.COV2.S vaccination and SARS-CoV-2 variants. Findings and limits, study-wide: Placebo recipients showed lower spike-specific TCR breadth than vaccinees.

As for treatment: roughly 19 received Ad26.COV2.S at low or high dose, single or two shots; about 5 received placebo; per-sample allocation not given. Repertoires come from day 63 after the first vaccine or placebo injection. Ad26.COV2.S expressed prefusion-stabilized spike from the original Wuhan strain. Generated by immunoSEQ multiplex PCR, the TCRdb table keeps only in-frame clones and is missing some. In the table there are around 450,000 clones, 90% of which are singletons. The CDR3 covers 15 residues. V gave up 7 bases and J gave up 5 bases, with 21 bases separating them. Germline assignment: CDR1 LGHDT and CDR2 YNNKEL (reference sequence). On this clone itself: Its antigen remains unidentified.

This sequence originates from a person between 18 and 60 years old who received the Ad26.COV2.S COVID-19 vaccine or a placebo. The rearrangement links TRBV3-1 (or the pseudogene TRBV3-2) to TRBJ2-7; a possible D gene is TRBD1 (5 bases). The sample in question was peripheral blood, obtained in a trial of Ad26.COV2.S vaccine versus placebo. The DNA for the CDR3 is TGTGCCAGCACCCAGCGTGGGCTAAGGGGTAACGAGCAGTACTTC. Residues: CASTQRGLRGNEQYF.